Here is one T cell receptor (beta chain) with its context. No antigen is known for it. The source of the sample is a study of cytomegalovirus exposure and HLA in healthy donors. Amplification used 60 Vbeta primers and 13 Jbeta primers. The repertoire was sequenced with immunoSEQ multiplex PCR; TCRdb's copy has only in-frame clones and lacks some. Here the sample spans more than 95,000 clones, about four fifths being singletons. Study-wide findings and caveats: Confirmation was obtained in vitro that a few CMV-associated chains are specific for CMV antigens.

Despite likely unrecorded immune exposures, the donors were nominally healthy at the time of sampling. Sequencing was performed on PBMCs. This TCR derives from a female donor in good health and CMV-seropositive.

The CDR3 region is CASSQETGYNQPQHF. The CDR3 DNA follows: TGCGCCAGCAGCCAAGAAACAGGCTACAATCAGCCCCAGCATTTT. The gene calls are TRBV4-3 and TRBJ1-5; possible D gene TRBD1, 5 bases. V was pared by 0 bases and J by 3 bases, with 9 bases between. Germline-derived CDR1 and CDR2 are LGHNA and YSLEER. The CDR3 is 15 residues long.